This section outlines one T cell receptor (beta chain) sequence together with its context. The data were taken from a study of blood T cells in healthy people across ages. Germline V CDR1 and CDR2: LNHDA, SQIVND (reference sequence). The CDR3 totals 17 residues. The ends were cut back, 11 bases at V and 7 bases at J, with 30 bases in the middle. The second PCR ran about 6 to 12 cycles with a sample-barcoded 5' primer and J-beta primers. TCRdb recomputed calls from the 5' RACE reads with MiXCR, one row per CDR3 protein. The sample carries roughly 800,000 distinct CDR3 sequences, about three fifths recorded once.

The chain uses TRBV19 and TRBJ2-4; D might be TRBD2 (7 bases). The sequenced sample consisted of blood. The receptor was isolated from a man aged 25-45 years in good health. The CDR3 region has the DNA TGTGCCTCTTCCTTCGGGGGGCGCGAGGCTGGATGGAACATTCAGTACTTC. Translated: CASSFGGREAGWNIQYF.